Listed below are T cell receptor beta chains from one sample, sequenced in a study of cytomegalovirus exposure and HLA in healthy donors. Profiled with immunoSEQ multiplex PCR; TCRdb holds only in-frame clones, not every one. The repertoire holds about 140,000 clones, about two thirds seen once, with 2.1% in the top ten. Material for sequencing was PBMCs. These TCRs come from a woman between 55 and 75 years old in good health and CMV-seropositive. Each CDR3 is given with its conserved first and last residue. A D gene is named only where the DNA matches it firmly. Clone sizes are given selectively: once, few, many, or a class where the clone is expanded.

clone_size d_call j_call v_call cdr3_aa cdr3_nt
- TRBD1 TRBJ2-1 TRBV19 CASSRQGYSYNEQFF TGTGCCAGTAGTCGACAGGGGTACTCCTACAATGAGCAGTTCTTC
- - TRBJ1-1 TRBV10-3 CAISEGHTTEAFF TGTGCCATCAGTGAGGGACACACAACTGAAGCTTTCTTT
- TRBD1 TRBJ1-2 TRBV7-9 CASSLAGGGGYGYTF TGTGCCAGCAGCCTCGCGGGAGGGGGCGGCTATGGCTACACCTTC
- - TRBJ2-2 TRBV19 CASSLPGLISGGELFF TGTGCCAGTAGCCTCCCGGGACTCATTTCCGGCGGGGAGCTGTTTTTT
- TRBD1 TRBJ1-4 TRBV5-1 CASSEPGTGAEKLFF TGCGCCAGCAGCGAACCCGGGACAGGGGCAGAAAAACTGTTTTTT
- - TRBJ1-4 TRBV5-1 CASSLHQGGNEKLFF TGCGCCAGCAGCCTGCATCAGGGAGGTAATGAAAAACTGTTTTTT
few TRBD1 TRBJ1-1 TRBV19 CASRLTGQGAAMNTEAFF TGTGCCAGTAGACTGACCGGACAGGGGGCGGCGATGAACACTGAAGCTTTCTTT
- TRBD2 TRBJ2-1 TRBV28 CASSSLAGVDYNEQFF TGTGCCAGCAGTTCACTAGCGGGAGTAGATTACAATGAGCAGTTCTTC
- TRBD2 TRBJ2-4 TRBV5-6 CASSSRLAGGPNIQYF TGTGCCAGCAGCTCTCGACTAGCGGGAGGGCCGAACATTCAGTACTTC
- - TRBJ1-5 TRBV25-1 CASSVGDTNQPQHF TGTGCCAGCAGTGTCGGGGACACAAATCAGCCCCAGCATTTT
- TRBD1 TRBJ2-7 TRBV6-5 CASSYSRAGGYEQYF TGTGCCAGCAGTTACTCGAGGGCAGGGGGTTATGAGCAGTACTTC
- TRBD2 TRBJ2-7 TRBV28 CASSSPAGGNYEQYF TGTGCCAGCAGTTCACCAGCGGGAGGTAATTACGAGCAGTACTTC
- TRBD1 TRBJ2-1 TRBV28 CARDRETYNEQFF TGTGCCAGGGACAGGGAGACCTACAATGAGCAGTTCTTC
- - TRBJ2-7 TRBV6-1 CASSADRFAEQYF TGTGCCAGCAGTGCTGACAGGTTCGCTGAGCAGTACTTC
- - TRBJ2-1 TRBV7-2 CASSLSGLTGNEQFF TGTGCCAGCAGCTTATCGGGTCTCACAGGGAATGAGCAGTTCTTC
- - TRBJ1-1 TRBV6-1 CASGGKAMNTEAFF TGTGCCAGCGGAGGTAAGGCAATGAACACTGAAGCTTTCTTT
- TRBD1 TRBJ1-4 TRBV7-2 CASSPRQGELFF TGTGCCAGCAGCCCAAGACAGGGCGAACTGTTTTTT
once - TRBJ1-4 TRBV5-6 CASSSRREYNEKLFF TGTGCCAGCAGCTCGCGCCGGGAGTATAATGAAAAACTGTTTTTT
- - TRBJ1-5 TRBV28 CASSPMGLYSNQPQHF TGTGCCAGCAGTCCGATGGGACTGTATAGCAATCAGCCCCAGCATTTT
- - TRBJ2-1 TRBV14 CASSQEGLSYNEQFF TGTGCCAGCAGCCAAGAGGGCCTATCCTACAATGAGCAGTTCTTC
- TRBD2 TRBJ2-5 TRBV7-8 CASGRAFEQYF TGTGCCAGCGGGAGGGCTTTTGAGCAGTACTTC
- TRBD2 TRBJ2-3 TRBV7-9 CASILVRLAGADTQYF TGTGCCAGCATCCTCGTCAGACTAGCGGGAGCGGATACGCAGTATTTT
- TRBD1 TRBJ2-5 TRBV18 CASSPGTAETQYF TGTGCCAGCTCACCCGGGACAGCGGAGACCCAGTACTTC
few TRBD1 TRBJ2-2 TRBV18 CASSPPGTGTNTGELFF TGTGCCAGCTCACCACCGGGGACAGGGACGAACACCGGGGAGCTGTTTTTT
- - TRBJ1-2 TRBV7-8 CASSLAPRGGYTF TGTGCCAGCAGCTTAGCGCCCAGAGGTGGCTACACCTTC
few TRBD2 TRBJ2-7 TRBV5-6 CASSVSGSSYEQYF TGTGCCAGCAGCGTTAGCGGGAGCTCCTACGAGCAGTACTTC